This T cell receptor (beta chain) was documented in a study of human T cells and chemical hapten exposure. TCRdb fed the RACE reads into MiXCR, producing one record per CDR3 protein. The table has some 84,000 distinct CDR3 sequences, 8% to 13% seen once. This CDR3 contains 15 residues. The V gene's germline CDR1 is SGDLS and CDR2 YYNGEE. V lost 0 bases, J lost 0 bases, and 9 bases lay in between. Described time point: patch test 2, 6 weeks after DPC sensitization. Treatment denoted: therapeutic diphenylcyclopropenone sensitization with weekly scalp DPC. This TCR was recovered from a woman in her forties or fifties with alopecia areata. Some clones in this sample may be carry-over from other donors' samples. The sequencing here drew on whole blood, taken in connection with sensitization to the hapten diphenylcyclopropenone (DPC). The rearrangement links TRBV9 to TRBJ1-1; D is undetermined. CDR3 coding DNA: TGTGCCAGCAGCGTAGCCGCATATATGAACACTGAAGCTTTCTTT. Its protein is CASSVAAYMNTEAFF.